Given below is one T cell receptor (beta chain) in context. It lacks a known antigen. Base-call qualities are not available, and no considerably larger clone is one nucleotide away. V lost 8 bases and J lost 2 bases, and the count of bases not matched to a germline gene is 6. Spanning cysteine to phenylalanine, the CDR3 consists of 14 amino acids. The kept DNA is CDR3 alone, 42 bases in frame from the first base. The germline V gene encodes CDR1 ENHRY and CDR2 SYGVKD. These data come from a study of blood T cell repertoires in COVID-19 (TCRdb year 2020). Study-wide context: Samples covering the acute and convalescent phases of COVID-19 were provided by collaborators in the United States, Italy and Spain. The prospective study material was composed of cDNA or gDNA derived from T cells, B-cell-depleted T cells, or PBMCs. Deeply sampled blood TCRbeta repertoires from subjects exposed to, actively infected with, or recovered from COVID-19 were included in the dataset. The repertoires were released in a freely available public database meant as a resource for research on the immune response to SARS-CoV-2. Samples came from the ongoing ImmuneRACE study (first 160 participants) plus 1,254 subjects from 6 global collaborators. The sample metadata nearly always contained a de-identified subject ID, COVID-19 status, age in years and sex. Where available, HLA class I and class II types were obtained from metadata supplied by the sample provider rather than from assay-based typing.

Paper-wide results and their limitations: Clinical and demographic metadata were provided uncurated, with the amount varying by source and participant.

TCRbeta CDR3 regions were amplified from genomic DNA by means of the immunoSEQ Assay, a bias-controlled multiplex PCR. The published analysis was carried out like this. Within the assay, amplification of reference gene primers was used to estimate how many nucleated cells each sample contained. Sequence reads were collapsed and filtered to measure the absolute abundance of every unique TCRbeta CDR3 rearrangement. For each sample, productive Simpson clonality was calculated by taking the square root of Simpson's diversity index across productive rearrangements. The table was pulled from immuneACCESS by TCRdb, which kept in-frame rearrangements only. Such tables lose some clones; where checked, under half of the loss comes from unresolved V genes, and the rest has no known cause. V, J and clone size were drawn from that table, and D and trimming were deduced from the DNA. The sample records almost 200,000 clones, about 85% of which are singletons. The ten largest clones represent 0.95% of the sample.

One collaborating source in Seattle enrolled patients during active infection and followed them longitudinally through the course of disease. The collaborating institutions used their own protocols to collect whole blood in K2EDTA tubes. For TCRbeta analysis, collaborators shipped samples as frozen whole blood, isolated PBMCs, or DNA extracted from either of those sample types. The clonotype originates from a man between 60 and 75 years old with COVID-19, enrolled during active disease. The specimen sequenced was peripheral blood. Recombination linked TRBV10-3 to TRBJ1-3, with TRBD1 identical over 7 junction bases. For the CDR3, the sequence is CAISDRFTGNTIYF. The nucleotide sequence is TGTGCCATCTCGGACAGGTTCACTGGAAACACCATATATTTT.